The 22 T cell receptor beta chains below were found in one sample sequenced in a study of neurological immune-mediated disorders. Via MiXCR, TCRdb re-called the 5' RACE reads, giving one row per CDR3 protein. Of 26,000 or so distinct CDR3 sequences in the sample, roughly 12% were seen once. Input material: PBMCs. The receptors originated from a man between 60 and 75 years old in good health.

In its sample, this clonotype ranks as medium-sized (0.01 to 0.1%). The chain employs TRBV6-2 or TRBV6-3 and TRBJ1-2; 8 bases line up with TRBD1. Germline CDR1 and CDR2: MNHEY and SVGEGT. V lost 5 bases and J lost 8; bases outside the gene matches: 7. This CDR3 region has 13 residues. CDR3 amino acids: CASSTTTGAGYTF. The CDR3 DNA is TGTGCCAGCAGTACGACGACAGGGGCAGGCTACACCTTC.

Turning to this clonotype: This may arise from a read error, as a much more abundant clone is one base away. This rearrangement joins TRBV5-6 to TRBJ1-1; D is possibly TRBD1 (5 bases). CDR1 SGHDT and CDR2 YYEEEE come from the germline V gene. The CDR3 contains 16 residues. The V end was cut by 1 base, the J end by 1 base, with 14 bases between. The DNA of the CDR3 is TGTGCCAGCAGCTTGTTTGAAGGGACTTGGAACACTGAAGCTTTCTTT. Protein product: CASSLFEGTWNTEAFF.

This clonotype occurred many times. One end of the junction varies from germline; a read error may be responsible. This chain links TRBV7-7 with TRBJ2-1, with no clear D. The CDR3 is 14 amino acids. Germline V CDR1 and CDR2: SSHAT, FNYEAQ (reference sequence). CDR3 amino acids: CASSLGLGPNEQFF. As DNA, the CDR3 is TGTGCTAGCAGCTTAGGCCTTGGTCCCAATGAGCAGTTCTTC.

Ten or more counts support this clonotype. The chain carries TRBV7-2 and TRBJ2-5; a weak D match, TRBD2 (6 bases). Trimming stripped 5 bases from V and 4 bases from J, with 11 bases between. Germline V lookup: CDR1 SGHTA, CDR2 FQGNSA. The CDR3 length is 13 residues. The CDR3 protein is CASSRLVSETQYF. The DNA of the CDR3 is TGTGCCAGCAGCCGACTAGTGTCAGAGACCCAGTACTTC.

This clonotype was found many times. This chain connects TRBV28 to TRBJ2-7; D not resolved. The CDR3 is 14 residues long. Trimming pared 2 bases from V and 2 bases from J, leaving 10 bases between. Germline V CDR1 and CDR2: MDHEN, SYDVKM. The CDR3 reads CASSLIRLPYEQYF. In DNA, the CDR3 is TGTGCCAGCAGTTTAATTAGGCTACCCTACGAGCAGTACTTC.

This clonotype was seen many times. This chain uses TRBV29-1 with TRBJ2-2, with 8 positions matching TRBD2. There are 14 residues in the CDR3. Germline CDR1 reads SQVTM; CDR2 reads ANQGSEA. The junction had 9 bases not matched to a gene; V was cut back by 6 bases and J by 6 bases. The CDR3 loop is CSVGGGAGAGELFF. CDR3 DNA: TGCAGCGTAGGCGGTGGAGCGGGAGCCGGGGAGCTGTTTTTT.

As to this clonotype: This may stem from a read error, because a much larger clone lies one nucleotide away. This CDR3 reads CAISYSGTGWAGELFF. CDR3 coding DNA: TGTGCCATCAGCTACTCCGGGACAGGTTGGGCCGGGGAGCTGTTTTTT. V is TRBV7-2 and J is TRBJ2-2; the match to TRBD1 covers 8 bases. The germline CDR1 and CDR2 sequences are SGHTA and FQGNSA. This CDR3 is built from 16 residues.

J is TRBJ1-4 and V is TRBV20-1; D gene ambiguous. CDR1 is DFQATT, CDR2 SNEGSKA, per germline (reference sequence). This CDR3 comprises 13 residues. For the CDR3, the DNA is TGCAGCCCCCGCCCCACCGGGGTTGAAAAACTGTTTTTT. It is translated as CSPRPTGVEKLFF.

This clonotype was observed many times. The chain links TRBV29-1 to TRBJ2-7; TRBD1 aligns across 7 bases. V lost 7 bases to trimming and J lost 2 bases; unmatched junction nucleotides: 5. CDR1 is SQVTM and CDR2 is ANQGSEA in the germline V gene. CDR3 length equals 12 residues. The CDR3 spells CSGSRGPYEQYF. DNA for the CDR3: TGCAGCGGTTCAAGGGGGCCCTACGAGCAGTACTTC.

CDR3 in DNA: TGTGCCAGCAGCACAACCAGGACAGGGTCAGGAGATACGCAGTATTTT. Protein: CASSTTRTGSGDTQYF. The chain links TRBV7-3 to TRBJ2-3, with 8 bases aligning to TRBD1. CDR3 length: 16 residues. V lost 5 bases and J lost 5; bases outside the gene matches: 12. Germline CDR1 reads SGHTA; CDR2 reads FQGTGA.

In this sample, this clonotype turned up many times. CDR3 amino acids: CASSDSSGSGETQYF. DNA for the CDR3: TGCGCCAGCAGTGACTCTAGCGGGAGCGGAGAGACCCAGTACTTC. This chain connects TRBV10-1 to TRBJ2-5, with 10 positions matching TRBD2. V lost 3 bases and J lost 4; bases outside the gene matches: 5. The CDR3 has 15 amino acids. Germline V gene lookup returns CDR1 WNHNN and CDR2 SYGVQD (reference sequence).

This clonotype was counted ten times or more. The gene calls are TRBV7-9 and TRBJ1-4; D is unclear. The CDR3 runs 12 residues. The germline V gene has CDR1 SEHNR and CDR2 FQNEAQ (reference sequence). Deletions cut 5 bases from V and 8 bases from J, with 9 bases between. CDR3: CASSRTDEKLFF. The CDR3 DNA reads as TGTGCCAGCAGCAGAACTGACGAAAAACTGTTTTTT.

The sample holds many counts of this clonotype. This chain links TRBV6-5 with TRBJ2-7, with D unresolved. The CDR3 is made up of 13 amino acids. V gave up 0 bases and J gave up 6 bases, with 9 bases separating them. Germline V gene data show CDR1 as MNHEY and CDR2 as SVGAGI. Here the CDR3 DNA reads TGTGCCAGCAGTTACTCGATATCTCGCGAGCAGTACTTC. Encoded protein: CASSYSISREQYF.

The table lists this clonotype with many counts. The CDR3 DNA sequence: TGTGCCAGCAGGGACGGCGGGGCGCCAGGAGCAGATACGCAGTATTTT. This gives the protein CASRDGGAPGADTQYF. This chain links TRBV7-2 with TRBJ2-3, with D tentatively TRBD2 (6 bases). Germline CDR1 SGHTA, CDR2 FQGNSA. The length of the CDR3 is 16 residues. The germline V and J ends were trimmed by 6 bases and 4 bases, with 20 bases remaining between them. The full variable domain, in which reference TRBV7-2 and TRBJ2-3 provide the parts outside the CDR3, is GAGVSQSPSNKVTEKGKDVELRCDPISGHTALYWYRQSLGQGLEFLIYFQGNSAPDKSGLPSDRFSAERTGGSVSTLTIQRTQQEDSAVYLCASRDGGAPGADTQYFGPGTRLTVL.

CDR3 sequence (DNA): TGTGCCAGCAGCTTAGGACCCACCTCGGAGACCCAGTACTTC. It translates to CASSLGPTSETQYF. The rearrangement links TRBV11-2 to TRBJ2-5; unclear D gene. Germline V lookup: CDR1 SGHAT, CDR2 FQNNGV. With 1 base removed from V and 5 bases from J, the gap between germline ends came to 11 bases. The CDR3 spans 14 residues.

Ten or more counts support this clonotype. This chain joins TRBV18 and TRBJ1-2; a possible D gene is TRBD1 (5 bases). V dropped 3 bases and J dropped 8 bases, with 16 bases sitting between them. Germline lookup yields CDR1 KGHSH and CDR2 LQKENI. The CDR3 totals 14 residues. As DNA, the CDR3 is TGTGCCAGCTCACCCCTGGACACCCGGAGCGGCTACACCTTC. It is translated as CASSPLDTRSGYTF. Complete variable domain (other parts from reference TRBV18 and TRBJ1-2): NAGVMQNPRHLVRRRGQEARLRCSPMKGHSHVYWYRQLPEEGLKFMVYLQKENIIDESGMPKERFSAEFPKEGPSILRIQQVVRGDSAAYFCASSPLDTRSGYTFGSGTRLTVV.

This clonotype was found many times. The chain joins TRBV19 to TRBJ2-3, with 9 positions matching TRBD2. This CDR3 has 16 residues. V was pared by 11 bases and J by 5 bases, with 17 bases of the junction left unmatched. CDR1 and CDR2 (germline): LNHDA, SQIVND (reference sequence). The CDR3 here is CASSPGLALIRDTQYF. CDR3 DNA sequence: TGTGCCTCCTCCCCGGGACTAGCATTGATCAGAGATACGCAGTATTTT.

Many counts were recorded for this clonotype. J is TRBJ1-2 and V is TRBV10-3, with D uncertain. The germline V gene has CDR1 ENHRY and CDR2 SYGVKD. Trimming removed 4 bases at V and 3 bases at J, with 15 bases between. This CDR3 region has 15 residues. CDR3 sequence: CAISVQPIGDYGYTF. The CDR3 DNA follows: TGTGCCATCAGTGTCCAACCTATTGGGGACTATGGCTACACCTTC.

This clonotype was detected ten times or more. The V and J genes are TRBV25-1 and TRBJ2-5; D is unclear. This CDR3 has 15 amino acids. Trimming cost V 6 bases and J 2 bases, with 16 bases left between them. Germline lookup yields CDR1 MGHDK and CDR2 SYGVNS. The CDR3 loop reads CASSSLRAWQETQYF. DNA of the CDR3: TGTGCCAGCAGCTCCCTTAGGGCGTGGCAAGAGACCCAGTACTTC.

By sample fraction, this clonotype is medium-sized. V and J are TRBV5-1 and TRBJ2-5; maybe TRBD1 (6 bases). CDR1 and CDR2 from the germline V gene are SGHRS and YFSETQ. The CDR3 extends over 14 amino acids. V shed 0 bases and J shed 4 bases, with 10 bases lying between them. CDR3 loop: CASSLGAGAETQYF. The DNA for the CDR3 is TGCGCCAGCAGCTTGGGGGCAGGGGCAGAGACCCAGTACTTC.

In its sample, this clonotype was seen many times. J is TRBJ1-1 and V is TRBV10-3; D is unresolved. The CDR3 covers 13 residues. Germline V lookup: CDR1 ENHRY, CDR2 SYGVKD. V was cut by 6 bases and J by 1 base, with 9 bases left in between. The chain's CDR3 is CAIRDLTNTEAFF. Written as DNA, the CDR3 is TGTGCCATCAGGGACCTCACGAACACTGAAGCTTTCTTT.

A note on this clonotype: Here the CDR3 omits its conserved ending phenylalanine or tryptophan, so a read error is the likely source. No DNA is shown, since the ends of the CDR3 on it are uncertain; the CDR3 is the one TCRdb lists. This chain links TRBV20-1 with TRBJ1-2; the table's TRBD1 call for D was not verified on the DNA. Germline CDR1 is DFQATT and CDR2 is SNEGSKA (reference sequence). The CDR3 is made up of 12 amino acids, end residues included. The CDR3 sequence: CSARQGSFGYTC.